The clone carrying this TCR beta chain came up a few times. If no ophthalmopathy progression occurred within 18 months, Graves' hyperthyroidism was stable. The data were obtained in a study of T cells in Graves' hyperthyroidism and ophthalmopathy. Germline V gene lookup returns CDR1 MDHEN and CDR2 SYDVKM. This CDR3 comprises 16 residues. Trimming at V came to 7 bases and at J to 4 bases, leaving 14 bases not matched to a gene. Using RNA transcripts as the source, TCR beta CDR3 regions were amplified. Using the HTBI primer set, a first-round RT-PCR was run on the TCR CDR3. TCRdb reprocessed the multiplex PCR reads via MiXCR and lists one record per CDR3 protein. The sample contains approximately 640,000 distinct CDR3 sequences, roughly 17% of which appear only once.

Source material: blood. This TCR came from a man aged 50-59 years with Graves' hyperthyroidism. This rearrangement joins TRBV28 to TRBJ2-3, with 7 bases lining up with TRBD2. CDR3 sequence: CASTLGGAGVSDTQYF. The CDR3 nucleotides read TGTGCCAGCACACTCGGCGGGGCGGGAGTATCAGATACGCAGTATTTT.